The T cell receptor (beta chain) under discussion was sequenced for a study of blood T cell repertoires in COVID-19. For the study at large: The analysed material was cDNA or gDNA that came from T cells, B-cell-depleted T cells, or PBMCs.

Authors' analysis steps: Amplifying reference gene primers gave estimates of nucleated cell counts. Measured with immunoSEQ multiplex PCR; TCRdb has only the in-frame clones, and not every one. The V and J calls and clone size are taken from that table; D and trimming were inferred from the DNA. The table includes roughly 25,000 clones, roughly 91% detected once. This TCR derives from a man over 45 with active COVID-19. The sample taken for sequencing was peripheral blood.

CDR3 nucleotides: TGCGCCAGCCAACGCAGCAATGAGCAGTTCTTC. It yields the protein CASQRSNEQFF. V gene TRBV5-1 combines with J gene TRBJ2-1; no reliable D call. Per the germline V gene, CDR1 is SGHRS and CDR2 is YFSETQ. V was trimmed by 7 bases and J by 6 bases, leaving 8 bases between them. The CDR3 totals 11 residues. The variable domain in full, completed from reference TRBV5-1 and TRBJ2-1, reads KAGVTQTPRYLIKTRGQQVTLSCSPISGHRSVSWYQQTPGQGLQFLFEYFSETQRNKGNFPGRFSGRQFSNSRSEMNVSTLELGDSALYLCASQRSNEQFFGPGTRLTVL.